This is a list of T cell receptor beta chains from one sample in a study of cytomegalovirus exposure and HLA in healthy donors. TCRdb's table, derived via immunoSEQ multiplex PCR, lists solely in-frame clones and lacks some. The sample includes fewer than 200,000 clones, approximately 73% of them seen just once. Sequencing was carried out using PBMCs. These receptors all stem from a young woman in good health and CMV-seropositive. The CDR3 runs from the conserved cysteine through the conserved F or W. Fields, in order: V gene, D gene, clone size, J gene, CDR3 DNA, CDR3 protein. The D gene is left open where the match is weak. The size field is filled for only some rows; it gives once, few, many or a size class.

v_call: TRBV18; d_call: TRBD2; clone_size: few; j_call: TRBJ2-3; cdr3_nt: TGTGCCAGCTCATCACTAGCGGGGGGCACAGATACGCAGTATTTT; cdr3_aa: CASSSLAGGTDTQYF
v_call: TRBV7-9; d_call: -; clone_size: once; j_call: TRBJ1-1; cdr3_nt: TGTGCCAGCAGCTTTGCAGGAAACACTGAAGCTTTCTTT; cdr3_aa: CASSFAGNTEAFF
v_call: TRBV19; d_call: TRBD2; clone_size: -; j_call: TRBJ2-1; cdr3_nt: TGTGCCAGTACCGACCTAGCGGGTTTGGAGCAGTTCTTC; cdr3_aa: CASTDLAGLEQFF
v_call: TRBV27; d_call: TRBD1; clone_size: -; j_call: TRBJ1-5; cdr3_nt: TGTGCCACCAAGGGACAGGTAGGCAATCAGCCCCAGCATTTT; cdr3_aa: CATKGQVGNQPQHF
v_call: TRBV5-4; d_call: TRBD2; clone_size: -; j_call: TRBJ2-1; cdr3_nt: TGTGCCAGCAGCTCTTTAGCGGGGCTCGATGAGCAGTTCTTC; cdr3_aa: CASSSLAGLDEQFF
v_call: TRBV18; d_call: -; clone_size: few; j_call: TRBJ2-4; cdr3_nt: TGTGCCAGCTCACTTGGACGGACTATAGCCAAAAACATTCAGTACTTC; cdr3_aa: CASSLGRTIAKNIQYF
v_call: TRBV27; d_call: TRBD1; clone_size: -; j_call: TRBJ2-1; cdr3_nt: TGTGCCAGCAGTTCAGGGGGCCTCTACAATGAGCAGTTCTTC; cdr3_aa: CASSSGGLYNEQFF
v_call: TRBV18; d_call: TRBD1; clone_size: few; j_call: TRBJ2-7; cdr3_nt: TGTGCCAGCTCACCACGGGACAGGGGGTACTACGAGCAGTACTTC; cdr3_aa: CASSPRDRGYYEQYF
v_call: TRBV19; d_call: TRBD1; clone_size: -; j_call: TRBJ1-2; cdr3_nt: TGTGCCAGCCGAACAGGGGGCGATGGCTACACCTTC; cdr3_aa: CASRTGGDGYTF
v_call: TRBV7-6; d_call: -; clone_size: -; j_call: TRBJ2-7; cdr3_nt: TGTGCCAGCAGCACCAGAACAGGATACGAGCAGTACTTC; cdr3_aa: CASSTRTGYEQYF
v_call: TRBV29-1; d_call: TRBD2; clone_size: -; j_call: TRBJ2-7; cdr3_nt: TGCAGCGTCACCGGAGAGCTAGCGGGGAATTATAGCTACGAGCAGTACTTC; cdr3_aa: CSVTGELAGNYSYEQYF
v_call: TRBV6-1; d_call: TRBD1; clone_size: -; j_call: TRBJ1-4; cdr3_nt: TGTGCCAGCGAGACAGGGTCAACTAATGAAAAACTGTTTTTT; cdr3_aa: CASETGSTNEKLFF
v_call: TRBV6-5; d_call: TRBD2; clone_size: -; j_call: TRBJ2-5; cdr3_nt: TGTGCCAGCATCGCGGGGGGGACAGAGACCCAGTACTTC; cdr3_aa: CASIAGGTETQYF
v_call: TRBV30; d_call: TRBD2; clone_size: few; j_call: TRBJ2-3; cdr3_nt: TGTGCCTGGAGGCGGACTAGCGGGGGCACAGATACGCAGTATTTT; cdr3_aa: CAWRRTSGGTDTQYF
v_call: TRBV11-2; d_call: -; clone_size: -; j_call: TRBJ1-4; cdr3_nt: TGTGCCAGCAGCCCCCGGGAGGGCAGCGAAAAACTGTTTTTT; cdr3_aa: CASSPREGSEKLFF
v_call: TRBV7-6; d_call: -; clone_size: few; j_call: TRBJ2-3; cdr3_nt: TGTGCCAGCAGCCGAGACAGAACAGATACGCAGTATTTT; cdr3_aa: CASSRDRTDTQYF
v_call: TRBV5-1; d_call: TRBD2; clone_size: once; j_call: TRBJ2-2; cdr3_nt: TGCGCCAGCAGCCTGGGACTAACCTTGAACACCGGGGAGCTGTTTTTT; cdr3_aa: CASSLGLTLNTGELFF
v_call: TRBV7-9; d_call: -; clone_size: -; j_call: TRBJ1-2; cdr3_nt: TGTGCCAGCAGCCCCCCCCGAGGCCAAGAAGATGGCTACACCTTC; cdr3_aa: CASSPPRGQEDGYTF
v_call: TRBV2; d_call: TRBD2; clone_size: few; j_call: TRBJ2-7; cdr3_nt: TGTGCCAGCAGGGCCTCTAGCGGGGGAAGCTACGAGCAGTACTTC; cdr3_aa: CASRASSGGSYEQYF
v_call: TRBV18; d_call: TRBD2; clone_size: -; j_call: TRBJ2-2; cdr3_nt: TGTGCCAGCTCACCACTTCAGGCTAGCGGGGCCACGGGGAGCACCGGGGAGCTGTTTTTT; cdr3_aa: CASSPLQASGATGSTGELFF
v_call: TRBV7-9; d_call: TRBD1; clone_size: -; j_call: TRBJ2-2; cdr3_nt: TGTTCCAGCAGCTTGCTTCGGGACAGGGGGTCCGGGGAGCTGTTTTTT; cdr3_aa: CSSSLLRDRGSGELFF
v_call: TRBV30; d_call: -; clone_size: -; j_call: TRBJ1-2; cdr3_nt: TGTGCCTGGAGTGTTCGGAGGGGCGCGGACTATGGCTACACCTTC; cdr3_aa: CAWSVRRGADYGYTF